Listed below are T cell receptor beta chains from one sample, sequenced in a study of blood T cell repertoires in COVID-19. Only in-frame clones appear in the TCRdb table, and some are missing; sequencing was by immunoSEQ multiplex PCR. The sample shows some 95,000 clones, around 80% of them seen only once. The sample taken for sequencing was peripheral blood. All receptors derive from a man aged 45-65 years who had recovered from COVID-19. The conserved cysteine and the conserved F or W are not part of the CDR3 here. Each record gives: clone size, D gene, J gene, V gene, CDR3 protein. A D gene is named only where the DNA matches it firmly. A row's size may be missing; if present it is once, few, many or a size class.

size: -
D: -
J: TRBJ2-2
V: TRBV7-6
CDR3: ASSPTPTSPLLGGTGELF

size: -
D: -
J: TRBJ2-1
V: TRBV7-9
CDR3: ASSFTGADYNEQF

size: -
D: TRBD1
J: TRBJ1-4
V: TRBV3-1/TRBV3-2
CDR3: ASSQDYPGGEKLF

size: -
D: TRBD2
J: TRBJ2-7
V: TRBV6-2/TRBV6-3
CDR3: ASSYSTSAYEQY

size: -
D: TRBD1
J: TRBJ2-5
V: TRBV9
CDR3: ASSPNPDRVQETQY

size: -
D: -
J: TRBJ2-2
V: TRBV19
CDR3: ASRTGKTNTGELF

size: -
D: -
J: TRBJ1-2
V: TRBV19
CDR3: ASSPGEVAYT

size: once
D: TRBD2
J: TRBJ2-7
V: TRBV3-1/TRBV3-2
CDR3: ASSQGVSGNEQY

size: -
D: -
J: TRBJ2-1
V: TRBV5-1
CDR3: ASSLSPQSYNEQF

size: -
D: -
J: TRBJ1-1
V: TRBV5-4
CDR3: ASSLDQGSPEAF

size: -
D: -
J: TRBJ2-3
V: TRBV28
CDR3: ASRPDGDTQY

size: -
D: -
J: TRBJ2-7
V: TRBV12-1
CDR3: ASNAGGTNEQY

size: few
D: -
J: TRBJ1-5
V: TRBV19
CDR3: ASSMGRVQPQH

size: -
D: -
J: TRBJ1-2
V: TRBV9
CDR3: ASSVAGGHKDGYT

size: -
D: -
J: TRBJ2-7
V: TRBV2
CDR3: ASSGGQSPSYEQY

size: -
D: -
J: TRBJ1-5
V: TRBV18
CDR3: ASSPKGTGDQPQH